Shown below are 5 T cell receptor beta chains from a single sample sequenced in a study of beta chain features in type 1 diabetes. The whole isolated RNA underwent reverse transcription, so sequencing captured expressed TCRB transcripts. Clones were sequenced by immunoSEQ multiplex PCR, and TCRdb holds only the in-frame ones, with some missing. The sample holds approximately 600,000 clones, 9.5% to 15% seen once. Their antigens are not known. General study findings and limits: All four CD4+ subsets from Type 1 diabetes patients carried moderately but significantly shorter TCRB CDR3s.

Sequencing was carried out using naive CD4+ T cells from blood. These receptors were collected from a man aged 25 to 40 with type 1 diabetes.

This clone was counted between two and nine times. V is TRBV4-3 and J is TRBJ1-6; D is ambiguous. CDR1 is LGHNA, CDR2 YSLEER, per germline. Trimming removed 2 bases at V and 3 bases at J, with 8 bases between. The CDR3 has 15 amino acids. The CDR3 DNA reads as TGCGCCAGCAGCCAACAGGTCGACTATAATTCACCCCTCCACTTT. This sequence encodes CASSQQVDYNSPLHF.

V usage is TRBV10-3 and J usage is TRBJ1-2; D unresolved. Between the trimmed V and J ends, which lost 0 bases and 4 bases, there was a span of 15 bases. The CDR3 contains 16 residues. Per germline, CDR1 ENHRY and CDR2 SYGVKD. The chain's CDR3 is CAISESPSELIYGYTF. The DNA for the CDR3 is TGTGCCATCAGTGAGTCCCCAAGTGAGCTTATCTATGGCTACACCTTC.

This clone was detected a few times. The J gene is TRBJ2-6, the V gene TRBV10-3, with D tentatively TRBD1 or TRBD2 (6 bases each). The length of the CDR3 is 19 residues. Trimming shortened V by 6 bases and J by 0 bases, and 21 bases separated the two germline ends. Germline assignment: CDR1 ENHRY and CDR2 SYGVKD. CDR3 amino acids: CAISGAGQGGSSGANVLTF. CDR3 bases: TGTGCCATCAGCGGGGCGGGACAAGGAGGAAGCTCTGGGGCCAACGTCCTGACTTTC.

This clone was detected only a few times. This chain connects TRBV25-1 to TRBJ2-1; possible D gene TRBD2, 6 bases. The CDR3 extends over 17 amino acids. Germline V gene lookup returns CDR1 MGHDK and CDR2 SYGVNS. Trimming shortened V by 3 bases and J by 5 bases, and 20 bases separated the two germline ends. The CDR3 DNA reads TGTGCCAGCAGTGACTCCCCTCACTCGGGACTCAACAATGAGCAGTTCTTC. It translates to CASSDSPHSGLNNEQFF.

The chain employs TRBV13 and TRBJ1-2, with 8 bases matching TRBD1. The CDR3 is made up of 14 amino acids. V gave up 1 base and J gave up 7 bases; unmatched junction bases: 5. Germline CDR1 is PRHDT and CDR2 is FYEKMQ (reference sequence). CDR3 nucleotides: TGTGCCAGCAGCTTAGTGGCAGGGGGCATTGGCTACACCTTC. Amino acids: CASSLVAGGIGYTF.